This TCR beta chain was recovered during a study of blood T cell repertoires in COVID-19. Clones were read by immunoSEQ multiplex PCR, and TCRdb kept only the in-frame ones, dropping some. The sample consists of about 230,000 clones, roughly 80% of them appearing once. There are 19 residues in the CDR3. The germline gives CDR1 MDHEN, CDR2 SYDVKM. V lost 1 base and J lost 3; bases outside the gene matches: 12. This receptor was obtained from a woman between 50 and 59 years old with acute or convalescent COVID-19. The chain combines TRBV28 with TRBJ2-5; 12 positions match TRBD2. Specimen: peripheral blood. The CDR3 here is CASSLLVSASGRGEETQYF. DNA of the CDR3: TGTGCCAGCAGTTTATTAGTGTCGGCTAGCGGGAGGGGAGAAGAGACCCAGTACTTC. The full variable domain, with the rest looked up from reference TRBV28 and TRBJ2-5, is DVKVTQSSRYLVKRTGEKVFLECVQDMDHENMFWYRQDPGLGLRLIYFSYDVKMKEKGDIPEGYSVSREKKERFSLILESASTNQTSMYLCASSLLVSASGRGEETQYFGPGTRLLVL.